This TCR beta chain was captured in a study of T-cell memory formation after mild COVID-19. Looked up from germline, CDR1 is SGHVS and CDR2 is FQNEAQ. This CDR3 contains 15 residues. V was cut by 1 base and J by 5 bases, with 14 bases left in between. MiXCR, applied by TCRdb to the 5' RACE reads, yields one record per CDR3 protein. The sample contains over 400,000 distinct CDR3 sequences, 23% of which appear only once. The chain recombines TRBV7-8 with TRBJ1-1; perhaps TRBD1 as D (6 bases). The sample taken for sequencing was PBMCs or a T cell subset sorted from them (not recorded which). This receptor was taken from an adult woman who had mild COVID-19 (a few samples of this study predate the infection). Cell type and time point are not known. This CDR3 is CASSLVVAGETEAFF. CDR3 coding DNA: TGTGCCAGCAGCTTAGTAGTGGCAGGGGAGACTGAAGCTTTCTTT.